The entry below gives a single T cell receptor (beta chain) sequence along with its context. The antigen remains unidentified. This sample also contains other DNA sequences that code for the same CDR3. This entry is derived from a study of immune characteristics of hereditary and idiopathic chronic pancreatitis. The CDR3 spans 17 residues. With V trimmed by 1 base and J by 2 bases, 7 bases remained unmatched. Germline loops: CDR1 SGHVS, CDR2 FQNEAQ. Some clones are missing from TCRdb's copy, which holds only in-frame ones; the method was immunoSEQ multiplex PCR. Of 600 or so clones in the sample, roughly 60% are singletons; the top ten hold 20% to 30%. Overall study results and limits: TCRbeta diversity rose and clonality fell in both pancreatitis groups versus controls. Vbeta-Jbeta usage, including TRBV10, TRBV19, TRBV23 and TRBV5, differed by pancreatitis type.

The clonotype was recovered from a human donor who was a deceased organ donor serving as a healthy control. The chain uses TRBV7-8 and TRBJ2-5; 10 bases map to TRBD2. The specimen sequenced was pancreas tissue. The chain's CDR3 is CASSLGGLAGVQETQYF. CDR3 in DNA: TGTGCCAGCAGCTTAGGGGGGCTAGCGGGAGTTCAAGAGACCCAGTACTTC.